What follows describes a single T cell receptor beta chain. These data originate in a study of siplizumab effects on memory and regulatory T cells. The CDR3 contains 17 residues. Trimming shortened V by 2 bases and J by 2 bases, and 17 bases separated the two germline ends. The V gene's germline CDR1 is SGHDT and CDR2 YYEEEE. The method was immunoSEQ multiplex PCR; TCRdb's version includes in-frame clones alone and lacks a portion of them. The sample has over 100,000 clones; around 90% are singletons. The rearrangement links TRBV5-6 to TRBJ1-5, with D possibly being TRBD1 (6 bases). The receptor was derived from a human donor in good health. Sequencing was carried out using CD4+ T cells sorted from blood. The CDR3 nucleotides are TGTGCCAGCAGCTTCCAGGGGAGGGGGTACGGCAATCAGCCCCAGCATTTT. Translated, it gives CASSFQGRGYGNQPQHF.